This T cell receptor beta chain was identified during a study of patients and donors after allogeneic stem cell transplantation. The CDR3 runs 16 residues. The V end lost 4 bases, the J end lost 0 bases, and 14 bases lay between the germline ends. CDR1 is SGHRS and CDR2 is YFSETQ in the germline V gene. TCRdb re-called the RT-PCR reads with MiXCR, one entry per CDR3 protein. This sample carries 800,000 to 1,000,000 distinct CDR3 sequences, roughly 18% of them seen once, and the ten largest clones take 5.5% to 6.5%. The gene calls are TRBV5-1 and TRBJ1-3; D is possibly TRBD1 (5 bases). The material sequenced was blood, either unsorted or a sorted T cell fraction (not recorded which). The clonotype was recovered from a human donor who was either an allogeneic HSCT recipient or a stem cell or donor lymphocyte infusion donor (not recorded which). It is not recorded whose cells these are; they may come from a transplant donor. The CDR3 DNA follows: TGCGCCAGCAGCATCCTACAGGCAACCTCTGGAAACACCATATATTTT. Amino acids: CASSILQATSGNTIYF.